This TCR beta chain stems from a study of shared clonotypes between healthy human individuals. As for the study in general: Researchers assigned three CD4 naive, three CD4 memory, two CD8 naive and one CD8 memory plate to each donor. Study-wide results and limits: Enrolling few donors narrowed the genetic and exposure-history diversity that was represented. All-four-donor shared clonotypes had higher generation probabilities than non-shared clonotypes did.

Only CD45RO-negative cells positively selected for CCR7 counted as naive CD8 cells, so terminally differentiated effector memory CD45RA+ cells were excluded. TCRdb keeps only in-frame clones here, not all; method: immunoSEQ multiplex PCR. The table includes about 2 million clones, about 95% detected once. This clone was observed a few times. What it recognizes is unknown. The sequence was obtained from a man younger than 30 in good health. The sample consisted of naive CD8+ T cells sorted from blood.

The CDR3 bases are TGTGCCACCCCTCTTGGGGGCTACACCTTC. Its protein product is CATPLGGYTF. The J gene is TRBJ1-2, the V gene TRBV5-8; D is unclear. V lost 9 bases, J lost 8 bases, and 11 bases lay in between. The germline gives CDR1 SGHTS, CDR2 YDEGEE. The CDR3 contains 10 residues.